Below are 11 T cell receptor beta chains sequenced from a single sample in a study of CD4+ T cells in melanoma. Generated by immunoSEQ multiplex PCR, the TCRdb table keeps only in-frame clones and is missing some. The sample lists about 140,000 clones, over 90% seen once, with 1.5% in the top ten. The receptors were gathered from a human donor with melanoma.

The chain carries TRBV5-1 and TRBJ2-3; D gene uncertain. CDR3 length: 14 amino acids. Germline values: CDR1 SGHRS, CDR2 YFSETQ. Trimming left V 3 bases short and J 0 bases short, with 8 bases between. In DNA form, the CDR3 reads TGCGCCAGCAGCTCCCAGGCTAGCACAGATACGCAGTATTTT. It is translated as CASSSQASTDTQYF.

The DNA of the CDR3 is TGCGCCAGCAGTACCCCCGGCGGGTCACCCCTCCACTTT. Amino acids: CASSTPGGSPLHF. The chain couples TRBV10-2 to TRBJ1-6; D unclear. This CDR3 has 13 residues. Germline V gives CDR1 WSHSY, CDR2 SAAADI. Trimming shortened V by 5 bases and J by 10 bases, and 12 bases separated the two germline ends.

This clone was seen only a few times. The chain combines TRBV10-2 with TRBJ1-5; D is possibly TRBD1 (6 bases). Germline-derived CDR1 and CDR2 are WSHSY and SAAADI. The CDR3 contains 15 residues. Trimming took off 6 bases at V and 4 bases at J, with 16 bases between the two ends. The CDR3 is CASRAAGDGNQPQHF. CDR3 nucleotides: TGCGCCAGCAGAGCGGCAGGGGACGGAAATCAGCCCCAGCATTTT.

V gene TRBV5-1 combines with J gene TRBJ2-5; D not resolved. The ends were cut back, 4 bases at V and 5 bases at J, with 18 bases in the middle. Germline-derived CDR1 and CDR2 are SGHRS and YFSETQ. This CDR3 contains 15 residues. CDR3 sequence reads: CASSNPQEPVETQYF. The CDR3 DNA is TGCGCCAGCAGCAACCCGCAGGAACCCGTTGAGACCCAGTACTTC.

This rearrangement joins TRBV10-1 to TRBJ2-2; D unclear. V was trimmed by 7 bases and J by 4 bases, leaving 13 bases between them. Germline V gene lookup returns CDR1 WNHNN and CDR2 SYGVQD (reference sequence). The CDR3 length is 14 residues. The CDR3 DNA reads TGCGCCAGCATTCCTCCCGGGCGCACCGGGGAGCTGTTTTTT. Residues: CASIPPGRTGELFF.

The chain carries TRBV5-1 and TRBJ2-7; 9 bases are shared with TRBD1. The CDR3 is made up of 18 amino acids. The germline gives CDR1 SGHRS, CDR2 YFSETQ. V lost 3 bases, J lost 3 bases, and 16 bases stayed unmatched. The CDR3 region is CASSSGDLPGTGLYEQYF. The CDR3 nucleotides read TGCGCCAGCAGCTCTGGCGACCTCCCCGGGACAGGGCTCTACGAGCAGTACTTC. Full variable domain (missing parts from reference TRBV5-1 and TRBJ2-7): KAGVTQTPRYLIKTRGQQVTLSCSPISGHRSVSWYQQTPGQGLQFLFEYFSETQRNKGNFPGRFSGRQFSNSRSEMNVSTLELGDSALYLCASSSGDLPGTGLYEQYFGPGTRLTVT.

The CDR3 sequence is CASSLSTQYTEAFF. CDR3 coding DNA: TGTGCCAGCAGTTTATCTACTCAGTACACTGAAGCTTTCTTT. V and J are TRBV28 and TRBJ1-1, with no clear D. CDR1 and CDR2 (germline): MDHEN, SYDVKM. CDR3 length: 14 residues. The V gene lost 1 base and the J gene lost 3 bases, with 9 bases spanning the gap.

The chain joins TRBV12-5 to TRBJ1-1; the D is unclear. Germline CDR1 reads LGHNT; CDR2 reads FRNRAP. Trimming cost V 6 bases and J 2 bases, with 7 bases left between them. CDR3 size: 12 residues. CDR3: CASGGDNTEAFF. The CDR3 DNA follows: TGTGCTAGTGGGGGAGACAACACTGAAGCTTTCTTT.

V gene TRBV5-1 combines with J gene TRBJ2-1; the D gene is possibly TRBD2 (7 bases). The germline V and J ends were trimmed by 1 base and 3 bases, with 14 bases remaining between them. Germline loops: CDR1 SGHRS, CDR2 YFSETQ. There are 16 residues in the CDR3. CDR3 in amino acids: CASSLFGGGDYNEQFF. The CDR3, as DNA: TGCGCCAGCAGCTTGTTTGGAGGGGGGGACTACAATGAGCAGTTCTTC.

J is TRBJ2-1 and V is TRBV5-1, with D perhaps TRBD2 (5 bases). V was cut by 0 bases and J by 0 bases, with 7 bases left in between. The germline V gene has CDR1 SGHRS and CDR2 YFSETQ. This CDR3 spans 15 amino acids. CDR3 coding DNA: TGCGCCAGCAGCTTGGACGGGAACTCCTACAATGAGCAGTTCTTC. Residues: CASSLDGNSYNEQFF.

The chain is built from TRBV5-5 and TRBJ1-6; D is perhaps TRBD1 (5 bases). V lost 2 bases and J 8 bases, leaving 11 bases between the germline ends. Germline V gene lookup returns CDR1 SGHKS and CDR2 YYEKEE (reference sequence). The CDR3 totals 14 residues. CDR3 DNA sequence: TGTGCCAGCAGCTTCTCGGGGCTAGATTCACCCCTCCACTTT. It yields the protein CASSFSGLDSPLHF. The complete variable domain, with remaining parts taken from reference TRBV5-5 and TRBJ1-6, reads DAGVTQSPTHLIKTRGQQVTLRCSPISGHKSVSWYQQVLGQGPQFIFQYYEKEERGRGNFPDRFSARQFPNYSSELNVNALLLGDSALYLCASSFSGLDSPLHFGNGTRLTVT.